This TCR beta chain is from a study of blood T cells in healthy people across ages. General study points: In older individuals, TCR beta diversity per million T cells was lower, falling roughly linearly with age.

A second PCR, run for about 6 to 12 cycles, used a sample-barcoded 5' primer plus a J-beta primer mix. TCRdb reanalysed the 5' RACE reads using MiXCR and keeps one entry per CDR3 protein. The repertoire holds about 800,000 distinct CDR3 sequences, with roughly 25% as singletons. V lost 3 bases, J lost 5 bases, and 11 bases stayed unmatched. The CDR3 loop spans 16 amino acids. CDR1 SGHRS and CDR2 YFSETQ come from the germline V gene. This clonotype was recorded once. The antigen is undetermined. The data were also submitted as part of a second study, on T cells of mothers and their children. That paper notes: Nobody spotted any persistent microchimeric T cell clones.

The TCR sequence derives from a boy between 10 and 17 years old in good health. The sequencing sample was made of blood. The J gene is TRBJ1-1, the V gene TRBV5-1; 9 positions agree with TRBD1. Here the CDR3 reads CASSSGSTGQGTEAFF. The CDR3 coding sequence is TGCGCCAGCAGCTCAGGAAGTACGGGACAGGGTACTGAAGCTTTCTTT.